The 7 T cell receptor beta chains presented below share a single source sample, sequenced in a study of shared clonotypes between healthy human individuals. Assay: immunoSEQ multiplex PCR; the TCRdb copy retains only in-frame clones and omits some. The table has roughly 1 million clones, around 76% seen once. Sequencing was performed on memory CD4+ T cells sorted from blood. Specified subset: CD45RA-negative fraction. These TCRs come from a man between 18 and 29 years old in good health.

In regard to this clone: This sample includes further DNA sequences coding for the same CDR3. The gene calls are TRBV6-5 and TRBJ2-2; D is uncertain. The germline V and J ends were trimmed by 5 bases and 2 bases, with 3 bases remaining between them. Looked up from germline, CDR1 is MNHEY and CDR2 is SVGAGI. The CDR3 has 12 amino acids. CDR3 DNA: TGTGCCAGCAGTCTTAACACCGGGGAGCTGTTTTTT. Translated, it gives CASSLNTGELFF.

The V and J genes are TRBV13 and TRBJ2-2; D remains unclear. Trimming left V 8 bases short and J 6 bases short, with 13 bases between. The CDR3 extends over 13 amino acids. CDR1 is PRHDT, CDR2 FYEKMQ, per germline (reference sequence). The CDR3 here is CASSLVGPGELFF. CDR3 DNA: TGTGCCAGCTCCCTAGTTGGCCCCGGGGAGCTGTTTTTT. Full variable domain (outside the CDR3, taken from reference TRBV13 and TRBJ2-2): AAGVIQSPRHLIKEKRETATLKCYPIPRHDTVYWYQQGPGQDPQFLISFYEKMQSDKGSIPDRFSAQQFSDYHSELNMSSLELGDSALYFCASSLVGPGELFFGEGSRLTVL.

CDR3 nucleotide sequence: TGTGCCAGCAGAGGGGGGCTGGGTGAAAAACTGTTTTTT. Protein product: CASRGGLGEKLFF. The chain joins TRBV6-5 to TRBJ1-4; D possibly corresponds to TRBD1 (6 bases). The CDR3 consists of 13 residues. Germline V gene data show CDR1 as MNHEY and CDR2 as SVGAGI. V was pared by 6 bases and J by 7 bases, with 12 bases between.

This clone appeared a few times. V usage is TRBV7-9 and J usage is TRBJ2-2; 7 nucleotides align to TRBD1. Germline V gene lookup returns CDR1 SEHNR and CDR2 FQNEAQ (reference sequence). The CDR3 has 15 amino acids. Unmatched junction bases numbered 11, after V lost 7 bases and J lost 6 bases. CDR3 loop: CASNPPGQDPGELFF. Here the CDR3 DNA reads TGTGCCAGCAACCCCCCCGGACAGGACCCCGGGGAGCTGTTTTTT.

Notes on this clone: Within the sample, other DNA sequences also encode this same CDR3. The chain recombines TRBV19 with TRBJ1-5; D unresolved. Trimming shortened V by 6 bases and J by 2 bases, and 8 bases separated the two germline ends. From germline, CDR1 is LNHDA and CDR2 SQIVND (reference sequence). The CDR3 extends over 13 amino acids. CDR3 nucleotide sequence: TGTGCCAGTAGAGGCGAAGGCAATCAGCCCCAGCATTTT. Protein: CASRGEGNQPQHF.

The chain links TRBV7-9 to TRBJ2-2, with D possibly being TRBD2 (5 bases). The CDR3 has 16 amino acids. Trimming shortened V by 3 bases and J by 1 base, and 12 bases separated the two germline ends. CDR1 is SEHNR and CDR2 is FQNEAQ in the germline V gene (reference sequence). The CDR3 DNA follows: TGTGCCAGCAGCTTTAAGCGGACGGGGAACACCGGGGAGCTGTTTTTT. Amino acid sequence: CASSFKRTGNTGELFF.

The gene calls are TRBV6-1 and TRBJ1-1, with a weak D call TRBD1 (5 bases). Trimming removed 7 bases from V and 4 bases from J, with 16 bases in between. CDR3 length: 14 residues. CDR1 and CDR2 (germline): MNHNS, SASEGT. The CDR3 bases are TGTGCCAGCATCCTGGACGGTGGGGGCACTGAAGCTTTCTTT. Translating it yields CASILDGGGTEAFF.